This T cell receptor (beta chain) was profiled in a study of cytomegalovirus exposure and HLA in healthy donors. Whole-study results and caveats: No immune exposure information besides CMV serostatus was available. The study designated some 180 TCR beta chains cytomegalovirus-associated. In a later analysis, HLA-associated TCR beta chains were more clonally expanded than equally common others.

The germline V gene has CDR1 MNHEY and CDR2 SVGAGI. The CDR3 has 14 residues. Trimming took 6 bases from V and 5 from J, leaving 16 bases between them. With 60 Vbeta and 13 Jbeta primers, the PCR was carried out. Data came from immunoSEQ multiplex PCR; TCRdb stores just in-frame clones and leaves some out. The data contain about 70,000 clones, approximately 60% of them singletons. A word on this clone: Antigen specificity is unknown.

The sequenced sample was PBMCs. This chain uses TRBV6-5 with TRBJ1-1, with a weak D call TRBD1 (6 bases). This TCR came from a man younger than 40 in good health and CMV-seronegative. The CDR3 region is CASRENREGTEAFF. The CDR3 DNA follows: TGTGCCAGCAGAGAGAACAGGGAGGGGACTGAAGCTTTCTTT.